Sequencing of this T cell receptor beta chain was carried out in a study of T-cell reconstitution after alpha-beta-depleted transplantation in children. Library preparation (for TCRbeta) was performed with unique molecular identifiers. A single record per CDR3 protein comes from TCRdb applying MiXCR to the PCR reads. The sample consists of 800,000 to 1,000,000 distinct CDR3 sequences, 25% to 30% of them appearing once. This clonotype has a handful of counts. Its antigen remains unknown. Study-level findings and limits: Some patients' high day-60 TCRbeta diversity was attributed to recipient cells surviving conditioning.

Germline V lookup: CDR1 MNHEY, CDR2 SVGEGT. The J segment lost 0 bases and the V segment lost 4 bases, leaving 9 bases of the junction unmatched. The CDR3 totals 17 residues. This receptor was obtained from a boy under three years old who had a stem cell transplant for SCID, so the T cells may come from the graft donor. The sample was PBMCs, mostly from graft donor cells, taken 360 days after TCRalphabeta/CD19-depleted stem cell transplant. The chain carries TRBV6-2 or TRBV6-3 and TRBJ2-1, with 7 bases identical to TRBD2. The DNA of the CDR3 is TGTGCCAGCAGTTGGACGCGGGGGAGAAGCTCCTACAATGAGCAGTTCTTC. As protein: CASSWTRGRSSYNEQFF.